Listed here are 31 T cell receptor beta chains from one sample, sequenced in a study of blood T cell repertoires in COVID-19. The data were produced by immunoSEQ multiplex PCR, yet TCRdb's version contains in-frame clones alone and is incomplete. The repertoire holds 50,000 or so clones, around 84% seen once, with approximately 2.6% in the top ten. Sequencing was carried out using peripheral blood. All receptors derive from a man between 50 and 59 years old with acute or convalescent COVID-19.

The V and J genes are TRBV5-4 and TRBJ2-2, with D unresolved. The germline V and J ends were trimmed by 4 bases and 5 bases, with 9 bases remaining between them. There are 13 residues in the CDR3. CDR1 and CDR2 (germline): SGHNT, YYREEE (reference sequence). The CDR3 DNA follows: TGTGCCAGCAGCCCCGGTGGTACCGGGGAGCTGTTTTTT. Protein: CASSPGGTGELFF.

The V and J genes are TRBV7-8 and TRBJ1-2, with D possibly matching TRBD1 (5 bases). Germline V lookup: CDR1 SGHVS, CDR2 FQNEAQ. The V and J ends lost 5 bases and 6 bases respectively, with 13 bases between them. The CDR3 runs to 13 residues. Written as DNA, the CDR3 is TGTGCCAGCAGCCCCGGTGCGGGGCATGGCTACACCTTC. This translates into CASSPGAGHGYTF.

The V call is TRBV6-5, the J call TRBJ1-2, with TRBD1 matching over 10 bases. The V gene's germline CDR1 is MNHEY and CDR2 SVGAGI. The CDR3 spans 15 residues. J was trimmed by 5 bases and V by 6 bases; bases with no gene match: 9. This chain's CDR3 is CASSSGTGDPYGYTF. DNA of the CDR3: TGTGCCAGCAGCTCCGGGACAGGGGACCCATATGGCTACACCTTC.

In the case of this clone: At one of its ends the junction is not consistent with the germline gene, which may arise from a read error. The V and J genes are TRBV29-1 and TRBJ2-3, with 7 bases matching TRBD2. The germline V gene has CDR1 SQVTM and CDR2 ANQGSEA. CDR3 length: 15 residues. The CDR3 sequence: CSAERLAEHTDTQYF. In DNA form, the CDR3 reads TGCAGCGCTGAACGGCTAGCGGAGCACACAGATACGCAGTATTTT.

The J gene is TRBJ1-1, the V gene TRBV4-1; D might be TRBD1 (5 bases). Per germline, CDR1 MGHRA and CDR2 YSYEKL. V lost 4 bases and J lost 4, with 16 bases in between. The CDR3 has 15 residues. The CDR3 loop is CASSLGGGRGTEAFF. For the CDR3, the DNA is TGCGCCAGCAGCCTCGGTGGTGGAAGGGGCACTGAAGCTTTCTTT.

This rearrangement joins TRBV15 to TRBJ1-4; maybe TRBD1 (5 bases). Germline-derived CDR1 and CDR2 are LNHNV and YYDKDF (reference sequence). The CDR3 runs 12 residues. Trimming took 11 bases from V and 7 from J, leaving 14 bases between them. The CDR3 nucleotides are TGTGCCTCTGGAGGGGTTAGTGAAAAACTGTTTTTT. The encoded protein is CASGGVSEKLFF. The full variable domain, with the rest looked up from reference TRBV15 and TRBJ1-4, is DAMVIQNPRYQVTQFGKPVTLSCSQTLNHNVMYWYQQKSSQAPKLLFHYYDKDFNNEADTPDNFQSRRPNTSFCFLDIRSPGLGDTAMYLCASGGVSEKLFFGSGTQLSVL.

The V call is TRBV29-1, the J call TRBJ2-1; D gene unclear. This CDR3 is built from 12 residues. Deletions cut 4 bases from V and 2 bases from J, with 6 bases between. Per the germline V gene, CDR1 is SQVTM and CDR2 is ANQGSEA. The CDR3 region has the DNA TGCAGCGTTGTCCCTCCCTACAATGAGCAGTTCTTC. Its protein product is CSVVPPYNEQFF.

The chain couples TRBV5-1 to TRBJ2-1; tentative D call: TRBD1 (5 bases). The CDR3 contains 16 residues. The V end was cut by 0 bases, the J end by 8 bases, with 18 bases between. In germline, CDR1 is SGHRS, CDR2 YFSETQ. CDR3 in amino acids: CASSLAYRQGIDEQFF. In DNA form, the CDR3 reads TGCGCCAGCAGCTTGGCCTATCGGCAGGGTATCGATGAGCAGTTCTTC.

The CDR3 coding sequence is TGCGCCAGGGGCTTGGACACCTCTGGAAACACCATATATTTT. Translating gives CARGLDTSGNTIYF. V and J are TRBV23-1 and TRBJ1-3, with D maybe TRBD1 (5 bases). TRBV23-1 is sorted into the ORF group, with uncertain function. The CDR3 sequence is 14 residues long. The V gene lost 9 bases and the J gene lost 0 bases, with 12 bases spanning the gap.

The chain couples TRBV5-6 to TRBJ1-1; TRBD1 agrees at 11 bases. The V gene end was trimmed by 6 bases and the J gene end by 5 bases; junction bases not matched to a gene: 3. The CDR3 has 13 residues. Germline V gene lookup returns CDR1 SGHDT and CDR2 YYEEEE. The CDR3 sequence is CASTGTGGTEAFF. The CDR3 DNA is TGTGCCAGCACCGGGACAGGGGGGACTGAAGCTTTCTTT.

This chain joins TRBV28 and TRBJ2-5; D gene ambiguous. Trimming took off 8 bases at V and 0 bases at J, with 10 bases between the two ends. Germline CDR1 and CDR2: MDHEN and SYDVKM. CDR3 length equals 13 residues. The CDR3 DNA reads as TGTGCCAGCTCGGAGAACAACCAAGAGACCCAGTACTTC. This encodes CASSENNQETQYF. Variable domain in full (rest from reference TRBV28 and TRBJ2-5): DVKVTQSSRYLVKRTGEKVFLECVQDMDHENMFWYRQDPGLGLRLIYFSYDVKMKEKGDIPEGYSVSREKKERFSLILESASTNQTSMYLCASSENNQETQYFGPGTRLLVL.

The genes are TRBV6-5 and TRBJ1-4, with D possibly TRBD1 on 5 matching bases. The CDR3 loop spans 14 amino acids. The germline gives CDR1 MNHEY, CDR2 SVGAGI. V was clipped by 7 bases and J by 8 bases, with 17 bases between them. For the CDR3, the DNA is TGTGCCAGCAAAATCGGAGGGGCAGGCGAAAAACTGTTTTTT. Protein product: CASKIGGAGEKLFF.

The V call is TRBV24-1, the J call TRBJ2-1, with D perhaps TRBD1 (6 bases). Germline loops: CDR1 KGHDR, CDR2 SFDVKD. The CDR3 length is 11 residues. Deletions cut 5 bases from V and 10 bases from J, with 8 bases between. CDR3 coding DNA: TGTGCCACCAGTGTTAGGGGGGAGCAGTTCTTC. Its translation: CATSVRGEQFF.

As DNA, the CDR3 is TGTGCCAGTGATTCAGGGCAGTCCTATAATTCACCCCTCCACTTT. Amino acids: CASDSGQSYNSPLHF. The gene calls are TRBV19 and TRBJ1-6, with a tentative D call TRBD1 (5 bases). Germline CDR1 is LNHDA and CDR2 is SQIVND (reference sequence). Trimming took off 8 bases at V and 1 base at J, with 12 bases between the two ends. This CDR3 is built from 15 residues.

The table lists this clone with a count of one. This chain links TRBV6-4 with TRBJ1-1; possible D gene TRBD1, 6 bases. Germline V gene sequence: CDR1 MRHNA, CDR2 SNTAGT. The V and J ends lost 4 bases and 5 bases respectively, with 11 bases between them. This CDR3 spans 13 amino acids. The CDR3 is CASSAQGRTEAFF. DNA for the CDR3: TGTGCCAGCAGTGCACAGGGTAGGACTGAAGCTTTCTTT.

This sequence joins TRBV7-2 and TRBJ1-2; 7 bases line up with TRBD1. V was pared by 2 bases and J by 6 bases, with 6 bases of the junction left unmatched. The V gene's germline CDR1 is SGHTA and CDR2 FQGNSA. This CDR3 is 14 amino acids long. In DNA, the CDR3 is TGTGCCAGCAGCTTACTAGCAGGGGGTCATGGCTACACCTTC. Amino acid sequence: CASSLLAGGHGYTF. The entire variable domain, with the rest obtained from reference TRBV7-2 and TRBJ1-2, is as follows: GAGVSQSPSNKVTEKGKDVELRCDPISGHTALYWYRQSLGQGLEFLIYFQGNSAPDKSGLPSDRFSAERTGGSVSTLTIQRTQQEDSAVYLCASSLLAGGHGYTFGSGTRLTVV.

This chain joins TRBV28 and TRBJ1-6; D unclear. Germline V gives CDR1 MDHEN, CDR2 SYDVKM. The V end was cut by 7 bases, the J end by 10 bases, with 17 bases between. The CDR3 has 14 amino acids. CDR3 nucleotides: TGTGCCAGCAATCCACGCCGAGCTCCCTCACCCCTCCACTTT. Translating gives CASNPRRAPSPLHF.

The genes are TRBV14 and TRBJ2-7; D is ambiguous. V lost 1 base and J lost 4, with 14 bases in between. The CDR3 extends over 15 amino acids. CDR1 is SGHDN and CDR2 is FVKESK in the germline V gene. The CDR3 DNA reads TGTGCCAGCAGCCAAGGGTCAGGAATTTTGTACGAGCAGTACTTC. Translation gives CASSQGSGILYEQYF.

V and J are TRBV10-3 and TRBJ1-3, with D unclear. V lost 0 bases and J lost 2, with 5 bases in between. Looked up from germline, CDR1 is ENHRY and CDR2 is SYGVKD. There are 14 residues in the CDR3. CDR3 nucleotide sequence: TGTGCCATCAGTGAGTCCCAGGCTGGAAACACCATATATTTT. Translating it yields CAISESQAGNTIYF.

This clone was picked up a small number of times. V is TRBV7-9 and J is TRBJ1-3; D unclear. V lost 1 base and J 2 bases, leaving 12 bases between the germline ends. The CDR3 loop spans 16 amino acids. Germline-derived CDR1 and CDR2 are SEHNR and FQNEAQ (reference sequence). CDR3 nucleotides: TGTGCCAGCAGCTTAGTCCTCTTTGTCCCTGGAAACACCATATATTTT. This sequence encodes CASSLVLFVPGNTIYF.

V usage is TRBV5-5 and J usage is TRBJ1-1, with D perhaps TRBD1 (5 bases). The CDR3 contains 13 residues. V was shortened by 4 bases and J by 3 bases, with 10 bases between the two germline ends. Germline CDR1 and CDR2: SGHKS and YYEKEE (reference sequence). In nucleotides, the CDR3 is TGTGCCAGCAGCCCCGACAGTGACACTGAAGCTTTCTTT. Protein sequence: CASSPDSDTEAFF. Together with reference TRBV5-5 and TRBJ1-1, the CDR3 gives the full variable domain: DAGVTQSPTHLIKTRGQQVTLRCSPISGHKSVSWYQQVLGQGPQFIFQYYEKEERGRGNFPDRFSARQFPNYSSELNVNALLLGDSALYLCASSPDSDTEAFFGQGTRLTVV.

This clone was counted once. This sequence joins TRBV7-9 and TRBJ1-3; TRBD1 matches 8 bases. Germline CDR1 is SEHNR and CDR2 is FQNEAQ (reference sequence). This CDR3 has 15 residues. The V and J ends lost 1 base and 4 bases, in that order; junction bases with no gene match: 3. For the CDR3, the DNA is TGTGCCAGCAGCTTAGGGACAGGGTACGGAAACACCATATATTTT. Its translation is CASSLGTGYGNTIYF.

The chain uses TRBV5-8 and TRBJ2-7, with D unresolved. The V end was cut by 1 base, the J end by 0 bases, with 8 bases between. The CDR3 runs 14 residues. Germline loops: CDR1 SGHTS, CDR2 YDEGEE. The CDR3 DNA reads TGTGCCAGCAGCTTGAAAGGCGGCTCCTACGAGCAGTACTTC. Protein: CASSLKGGSYEQYF.

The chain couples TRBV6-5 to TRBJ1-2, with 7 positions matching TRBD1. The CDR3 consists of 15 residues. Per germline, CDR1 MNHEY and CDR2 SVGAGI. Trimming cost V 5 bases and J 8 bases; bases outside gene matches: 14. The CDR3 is CASSIVRQGNSGYTF. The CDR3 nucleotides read TGTGCCAGCAGTATAGTAAGACAGGGTAATTCGGGCTACACCTTC.

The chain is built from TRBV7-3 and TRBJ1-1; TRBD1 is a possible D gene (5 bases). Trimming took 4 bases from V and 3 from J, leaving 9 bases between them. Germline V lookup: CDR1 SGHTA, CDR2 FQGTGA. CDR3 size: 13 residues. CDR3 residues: CASSSLGDTEAFF. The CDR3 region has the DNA TGTGCCAGCAGCTCCCTAGGGGACACTGAAGCTTTCTTT.

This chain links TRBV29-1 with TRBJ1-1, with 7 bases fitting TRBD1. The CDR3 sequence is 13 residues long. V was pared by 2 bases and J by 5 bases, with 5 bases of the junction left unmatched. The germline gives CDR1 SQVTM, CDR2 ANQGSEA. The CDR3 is CSVERGRGTEAFF. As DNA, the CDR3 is TGCAGCGTTGAAAGGGGGCGAGGGACTGAAGCTTTCTTT.

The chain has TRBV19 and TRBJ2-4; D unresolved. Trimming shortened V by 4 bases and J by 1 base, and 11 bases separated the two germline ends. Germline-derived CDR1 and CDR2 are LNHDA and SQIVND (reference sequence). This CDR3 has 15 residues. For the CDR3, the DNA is TGTGCCAGTAGTACCCCTTCCTATGCCAAAAACATTCAGTACTTC. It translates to CASSTPSYAKNIQYF.

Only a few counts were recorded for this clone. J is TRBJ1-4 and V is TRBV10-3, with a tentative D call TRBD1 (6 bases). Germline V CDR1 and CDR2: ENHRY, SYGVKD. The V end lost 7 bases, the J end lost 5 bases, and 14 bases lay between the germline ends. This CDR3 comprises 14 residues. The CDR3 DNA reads TGTGCCATCAATTCAGGGGAGGGAAATGAAAAACTGTTTTTT. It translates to CAINSGEGNEKLFF.

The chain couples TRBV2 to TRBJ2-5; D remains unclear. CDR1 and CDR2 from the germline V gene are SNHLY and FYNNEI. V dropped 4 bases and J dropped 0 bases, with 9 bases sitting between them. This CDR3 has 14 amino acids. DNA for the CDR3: TGTGCCAGCAGTGTGCAGGCAGACCAAGAGACCCAGTACTTC. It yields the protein CASSVQADQETQYF.

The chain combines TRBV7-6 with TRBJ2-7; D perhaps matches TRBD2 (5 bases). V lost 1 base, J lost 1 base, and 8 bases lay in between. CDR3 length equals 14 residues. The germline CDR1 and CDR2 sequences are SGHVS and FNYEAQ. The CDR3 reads CASSLVLESYEQYF. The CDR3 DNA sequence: TGTGCCAGCAGCTTAGTACTAGAGTCCTACGAGCAGTACTTC. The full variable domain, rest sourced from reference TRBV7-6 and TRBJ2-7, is GAGVSQSPRYKVTKRGQDVALRCDPISGHVSLYWYRQALGQGPEFLTYFNYEAQQDKSGLPNDRFSAERPEGSISTLTIQRTEQRDSAMYRCASSLVLESYEQYFGPGTRLTVT.

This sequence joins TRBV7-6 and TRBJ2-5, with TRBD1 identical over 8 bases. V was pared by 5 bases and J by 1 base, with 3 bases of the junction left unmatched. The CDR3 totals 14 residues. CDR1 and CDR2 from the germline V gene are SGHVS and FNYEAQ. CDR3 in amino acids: CASSPRGLQETQYF. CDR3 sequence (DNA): TGTGCCAGCAGCCCCAGGGGGCTCCAAGAGACCCAGTACTTC.